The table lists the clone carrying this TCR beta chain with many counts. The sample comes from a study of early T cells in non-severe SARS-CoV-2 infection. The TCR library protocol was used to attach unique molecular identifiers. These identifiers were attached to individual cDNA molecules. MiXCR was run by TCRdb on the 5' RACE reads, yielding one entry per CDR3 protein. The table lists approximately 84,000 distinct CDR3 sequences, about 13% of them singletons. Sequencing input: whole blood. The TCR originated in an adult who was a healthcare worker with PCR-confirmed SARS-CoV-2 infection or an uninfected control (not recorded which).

CDR3 in DNA: TGTGCCAGCAGTTTAATTTTGTCGGGGGACACCGGGGAGCTGTTTTTT. This translates into CASSLILSGDTGELFF. The genes are TRBV28 and TRBJ2-2; D may be TRBD2 (6 bases). This CDR3 is 16 amino acids long. Germline CDR1 MDHEN, CDR2 SYDVKM. V lost 2 bases to trimming and J lost 3 bases, with 13 bases between them.